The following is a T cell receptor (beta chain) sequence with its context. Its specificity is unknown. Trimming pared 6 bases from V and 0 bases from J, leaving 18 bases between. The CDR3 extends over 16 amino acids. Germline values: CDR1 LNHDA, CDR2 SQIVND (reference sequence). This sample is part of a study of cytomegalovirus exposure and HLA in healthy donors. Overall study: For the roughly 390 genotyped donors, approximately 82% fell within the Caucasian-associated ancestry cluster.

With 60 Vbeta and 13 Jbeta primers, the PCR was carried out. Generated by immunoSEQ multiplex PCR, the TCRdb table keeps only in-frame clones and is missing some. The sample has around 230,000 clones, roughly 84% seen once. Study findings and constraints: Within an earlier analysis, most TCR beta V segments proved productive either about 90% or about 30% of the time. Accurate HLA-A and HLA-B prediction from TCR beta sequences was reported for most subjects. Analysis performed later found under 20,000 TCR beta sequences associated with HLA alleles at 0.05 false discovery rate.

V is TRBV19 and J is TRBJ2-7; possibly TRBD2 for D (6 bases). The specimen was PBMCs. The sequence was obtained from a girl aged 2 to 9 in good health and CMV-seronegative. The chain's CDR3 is CASSRWSGVSSYEQYF. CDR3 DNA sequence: TGTGCCAGTAGCCGTTGGTCGGGAGTAAGCTCCTACGAGCAGTACTTC.